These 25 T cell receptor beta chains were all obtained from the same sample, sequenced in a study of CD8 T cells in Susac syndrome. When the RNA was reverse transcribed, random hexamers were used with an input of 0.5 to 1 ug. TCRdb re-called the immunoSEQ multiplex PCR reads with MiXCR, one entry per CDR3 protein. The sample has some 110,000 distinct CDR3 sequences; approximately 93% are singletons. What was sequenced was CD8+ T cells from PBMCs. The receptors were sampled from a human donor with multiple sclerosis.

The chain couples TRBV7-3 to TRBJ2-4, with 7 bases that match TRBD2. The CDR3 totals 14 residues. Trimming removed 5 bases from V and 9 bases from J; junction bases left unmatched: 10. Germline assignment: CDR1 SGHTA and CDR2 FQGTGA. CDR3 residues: CASSPRGPGGIQYF. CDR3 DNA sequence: TGTGCCAGCAGCCCAAGGGGTCCGGGGGGCATTCAGTACTTC. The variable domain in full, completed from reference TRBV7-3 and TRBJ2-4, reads GAGVSQTPSNKVTEKGKYVELRCDPISGHTALYWYRQSLGQGPEFLIYFQGTGAADDSGLPNDRFFAVRPEGSVSTLKIQRTERGDSAVYLCASSPRGPGGIQYFGAGTRLSVL.

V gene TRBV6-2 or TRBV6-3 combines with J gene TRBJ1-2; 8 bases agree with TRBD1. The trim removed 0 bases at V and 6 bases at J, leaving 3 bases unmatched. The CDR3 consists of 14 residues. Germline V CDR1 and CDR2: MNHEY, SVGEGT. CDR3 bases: TGTGCCAGCAGTTACTCCGAGACAGGGGATGGCTACACCTTC. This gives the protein CASSYSETGDGYTF.

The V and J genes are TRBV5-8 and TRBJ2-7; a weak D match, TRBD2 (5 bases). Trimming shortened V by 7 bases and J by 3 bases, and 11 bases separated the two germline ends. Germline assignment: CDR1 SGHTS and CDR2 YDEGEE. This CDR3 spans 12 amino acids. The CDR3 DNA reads TGTGCCAGCGGGCGGGTTTACTACGAGCAGTACTTC. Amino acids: CASGRVYYEQYF.

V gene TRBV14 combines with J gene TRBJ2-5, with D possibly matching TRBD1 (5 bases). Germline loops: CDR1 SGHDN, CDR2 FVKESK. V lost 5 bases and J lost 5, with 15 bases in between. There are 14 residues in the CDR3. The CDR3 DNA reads TGTGCCAGCAGCGCCCAGGGCTACCGGGAGACCCAGTACTTC. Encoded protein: CASSAQGYRETQYF.

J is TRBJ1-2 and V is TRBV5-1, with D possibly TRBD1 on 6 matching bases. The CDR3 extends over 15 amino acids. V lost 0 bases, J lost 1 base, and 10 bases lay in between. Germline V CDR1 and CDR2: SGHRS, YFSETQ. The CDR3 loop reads CASSLEGHGNYGYTF. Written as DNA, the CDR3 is TGCGCCAGCAGCTTGGAGGGACACGGTAACTATGGCTACACCTTC.

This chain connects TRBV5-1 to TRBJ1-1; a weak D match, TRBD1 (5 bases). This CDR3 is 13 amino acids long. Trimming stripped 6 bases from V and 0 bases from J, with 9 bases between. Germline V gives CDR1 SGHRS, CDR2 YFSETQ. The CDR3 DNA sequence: TGCGCCAGCACGGACACCTTGAACACTGAAGCTTTCTTT. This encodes CASTDTLNTEAFF.

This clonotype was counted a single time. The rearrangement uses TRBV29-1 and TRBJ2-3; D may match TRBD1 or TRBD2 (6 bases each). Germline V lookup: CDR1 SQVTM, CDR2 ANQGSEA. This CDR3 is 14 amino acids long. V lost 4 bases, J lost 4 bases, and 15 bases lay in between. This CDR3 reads CSVVVQGGPDTQYF. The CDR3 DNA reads TGCAGCGTTGTAGTACAGGGAGGCCCAGATACGCAGTATTTT.

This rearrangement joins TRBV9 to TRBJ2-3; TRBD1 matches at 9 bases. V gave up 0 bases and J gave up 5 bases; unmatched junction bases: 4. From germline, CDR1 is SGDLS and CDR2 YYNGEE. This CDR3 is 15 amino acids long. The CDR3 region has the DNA TGTGCCAGCAGCGTAGTACAGGGGGCTTTAGATACGCAGTATTTT. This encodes CASSVVQGALDTQYF.

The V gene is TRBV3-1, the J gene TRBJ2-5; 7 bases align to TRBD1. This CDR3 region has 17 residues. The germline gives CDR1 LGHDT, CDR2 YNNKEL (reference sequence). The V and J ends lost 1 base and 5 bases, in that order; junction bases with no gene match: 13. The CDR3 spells CASSQGPWKGARETQYF. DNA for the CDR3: TGTGCCAGCAGCCAAGGCCCCTGGAAGGGGGCGCGGGAGACCCAGTACTTC.

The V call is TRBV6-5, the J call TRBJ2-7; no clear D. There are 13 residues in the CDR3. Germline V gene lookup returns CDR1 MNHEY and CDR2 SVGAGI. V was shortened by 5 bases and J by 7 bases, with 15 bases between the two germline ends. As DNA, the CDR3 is TGTGCCAGCAGTGTTAACAAGGGAAGGGAGCAGTACTTC. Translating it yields CASSVNKGREQYF.

As DNA, the CDR3 is TGTGCCAGCACGGACGGCTATGGCTACACCTTC. Translating gives CASTDGYGYTF. The chain uses TRBV25-1 and TRBJ1-2; D uncertain. V lost 7 bases and J 4 bases, leaving 7 bases between the germline ends. Germline V gene data show CDR1 as MGHDK and CDR2 as SYGVNS. CDR3 length: 11 residues.

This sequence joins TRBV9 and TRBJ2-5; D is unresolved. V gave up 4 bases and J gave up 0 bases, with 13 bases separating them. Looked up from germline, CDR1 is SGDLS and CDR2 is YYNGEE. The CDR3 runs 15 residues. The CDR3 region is CASSPWGRDQETQYF. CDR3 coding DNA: TGTGCCAGCAGCCCCTGGGGAAGGGACCAAGAGACCCAGTACTTC.

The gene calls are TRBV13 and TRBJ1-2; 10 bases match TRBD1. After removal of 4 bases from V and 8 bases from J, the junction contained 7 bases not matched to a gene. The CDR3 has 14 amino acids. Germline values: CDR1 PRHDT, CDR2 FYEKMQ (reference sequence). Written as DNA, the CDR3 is TGTGCCAGCAGCTCCGGGACAGGGGCTAGGGGCTACACCTTC. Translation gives CASSSGTGARGYTF.

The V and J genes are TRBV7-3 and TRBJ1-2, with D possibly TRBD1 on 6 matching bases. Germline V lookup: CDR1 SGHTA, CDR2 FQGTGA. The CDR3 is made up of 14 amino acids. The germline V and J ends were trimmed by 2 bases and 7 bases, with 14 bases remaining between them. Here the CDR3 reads CASSLGTGRAGYTF. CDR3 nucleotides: TGTGCCAGCAGCTTAGGTACAGGGCGGGCTGGCTACACCTTC.

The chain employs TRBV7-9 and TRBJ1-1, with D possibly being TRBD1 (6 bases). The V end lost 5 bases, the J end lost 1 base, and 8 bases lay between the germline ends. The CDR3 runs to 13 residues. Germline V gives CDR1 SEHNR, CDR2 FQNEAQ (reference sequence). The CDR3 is CASSGGANTEAFF. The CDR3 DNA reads TGTGCCAGCAGCGGGGGGGCGAACACTGAAGCTTTCTTT.

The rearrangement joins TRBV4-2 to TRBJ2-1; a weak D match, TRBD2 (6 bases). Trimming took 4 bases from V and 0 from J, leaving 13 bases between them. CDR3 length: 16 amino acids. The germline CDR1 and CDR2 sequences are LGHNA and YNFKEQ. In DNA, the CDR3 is TGTGCCAGCAGCCCCGAGGAGGGGAGCTCCTACAATGAGCAGTTCTTC. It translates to CASSPEEGSSYNEQFF.

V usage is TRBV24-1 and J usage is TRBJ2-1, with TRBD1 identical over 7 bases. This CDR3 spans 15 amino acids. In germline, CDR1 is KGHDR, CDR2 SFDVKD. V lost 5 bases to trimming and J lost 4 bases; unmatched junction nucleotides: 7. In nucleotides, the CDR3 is TGTGCCACCAGTGGCCTTGAGGGACAGTACAATGAGCAGTTCTTC. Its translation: CATSGLEGQYNEQFF.

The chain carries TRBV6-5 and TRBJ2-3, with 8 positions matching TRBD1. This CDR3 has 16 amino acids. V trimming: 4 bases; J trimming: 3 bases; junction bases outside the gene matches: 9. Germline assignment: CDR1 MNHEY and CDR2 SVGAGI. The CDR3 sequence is CASSFHRGKRTDTQYF. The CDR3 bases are TGTGCCAGCAGTTTCCACAGGGGGAAAAGAACAGATACGCAGTATTTT.

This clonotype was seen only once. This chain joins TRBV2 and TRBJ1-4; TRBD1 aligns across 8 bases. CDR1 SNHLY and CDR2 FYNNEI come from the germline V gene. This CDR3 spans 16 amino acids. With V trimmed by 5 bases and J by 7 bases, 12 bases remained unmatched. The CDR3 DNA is TGTGCCAGCAGTCGCCCCCTTACAGGGGGTGGTGAAAAACTGTTTTTT. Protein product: CASSRPLTGGGEKLFF.

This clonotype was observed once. CDR3 nucleotide sequence: TGTGCCAGCAGTTTTGCGGGGACGGGTGACCCCTACGAGCAGTACGTC. Its protein product is CASSFAGTGDPYEQYV. This chain links TRBV6-5 with TRBJ2-7, with D perhaps TRBD2 (6 bases). V lost 4 bases and J lost 2, with 18 bases in between. The germline V gene encodes CDR1 MNHEY and CDR2 SVGAGI. The CDR3 runs to 16 residues.

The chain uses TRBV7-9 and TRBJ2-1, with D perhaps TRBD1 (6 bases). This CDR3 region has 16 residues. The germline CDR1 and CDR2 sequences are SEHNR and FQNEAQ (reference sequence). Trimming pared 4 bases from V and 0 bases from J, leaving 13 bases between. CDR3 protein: CASSSTGSGSYNEQFF. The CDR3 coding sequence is TGTGCCAGCAGCTCAACAGGGTCGGGCTCCTACAATGAGCAGTTCTTC.

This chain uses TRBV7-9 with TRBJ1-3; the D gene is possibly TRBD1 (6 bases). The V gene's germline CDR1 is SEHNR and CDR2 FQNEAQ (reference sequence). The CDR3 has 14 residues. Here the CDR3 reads CAWRGGDSGNTIYF. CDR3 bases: TGTGCATGGCGAGGGGGTGACTCTGGAAACACCATATATTTT.

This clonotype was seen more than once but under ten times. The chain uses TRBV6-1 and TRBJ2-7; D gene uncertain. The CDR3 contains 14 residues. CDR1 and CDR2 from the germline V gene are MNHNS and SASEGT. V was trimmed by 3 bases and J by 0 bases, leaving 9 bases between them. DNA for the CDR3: TGTGCCAGCAGTGATTGGGGTGCCTCCTACGAGCAGTACTTC. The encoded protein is CASSDWGASYEQYF.

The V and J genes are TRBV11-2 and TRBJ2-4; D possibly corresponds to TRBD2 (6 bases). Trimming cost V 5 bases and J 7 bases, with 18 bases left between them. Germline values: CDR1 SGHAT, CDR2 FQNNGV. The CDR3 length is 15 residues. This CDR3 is CASSLSAGTDNIQYF. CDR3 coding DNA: TGTGCCAGCAGCCTGTCGGCCGGGACTGACAACATTCAGTACTTC.

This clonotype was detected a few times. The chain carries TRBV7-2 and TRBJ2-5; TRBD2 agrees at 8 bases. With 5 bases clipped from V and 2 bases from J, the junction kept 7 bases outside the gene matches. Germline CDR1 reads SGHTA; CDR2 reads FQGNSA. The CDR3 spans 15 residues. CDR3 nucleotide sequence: TGTGCCAGCAGCCCCGCGGGAGGTCGACAAGAGACCCAGTACTTC. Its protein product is CASSPAGGRQETQYF.